This entry lists 11 T cell receptor beta chains sequenced from one sample in a study of cytomegalovirus exposure and HLA in healthy donors. A multiplex PCR was run with 60 Vbeta primers and 13 Jbeta primers. TCRdb's table, derived via immunoSEQ multiplex PCR, lists solely in-frame clones and lacks some. The sample has under 200,000 clones, roughly 75% seen once; the top ten hold 4.9%. Sequences were obtained from PBMCs. Receptor source: a male donor in good health and CMV-seronegative.

The chain joins TRBV5-1 to TRBJ2-7, with a tentative D call TRBD2 (5 bases). CDR1 SGHRS and CDR2 YFSETQ come from the germline V gene. The CDR3 has 14 residues. Trimming removed 0 bases from V and 2 bases from J, with 9 bases in between. CDR3: CASSLGGSPYEQYF. In DNA, the CDR3 is TGCGCCAGCAGCTTGGGAGGGTCCCCCTACGAGCAGTACTTC.

The V and J genes are TRBV5-1 and TRBJ2-1; 7 positions agree with TRBD2. The CDR3 contains 14 residues. The trim removed 5 bases at V and 9 bases at J, leaving 11 bases unmatched. Per the germline V gene, CDR1 is SGHRS and CDR2 is YFSETQ. The CDR3 sequence: CASSFSGFGGEQFF. CDR3 DNA: TGCGCCAGCAGTTTTAGCGGGTTTGGCGGTGAGCAGTTCTTC. Supplemented by reference TRBV5-1 and TRBJ2-1, the full variable domain reads KAGVTQTPRYLIKTRGQQVTLSCSPISGHRSVSWYQQTPGQGLQFLFEYFSETQRNKGNFPGRFSGRQFSNSRSEMNVSTLELGDSALYLCASSFSGFGGEQFFGPGTRLTVL.

The chain combines TRBV5-6 with TRBJ1-5; D might be TRBD1 (5 bases). Germline V gene sequence: CDR1 SGHDT, CDR2 YYEEEE. The CDR3 loop spans 17 amino acids. V was cut by 2 bases and J by 0 bases, with 15 bases left in between. CDR3 amino acids: CASSLRDSVPSNQPQHF. In DNA form, the CDR3 reads TGTGCCAGCAGCTTAAGAGACAGCGTGCCTAGCAATCAGCCCCAGCATTTT. Drawing the rest from reference TRBV5-6 and TRBJ1-5, the complete variable domain is DAGVTQSPTHLIKTRGQQVTLRCSPKSGHDTVSWYQQALGQGPQFIFQYYEEEERQRGNFPDRFSGHQFPNYSSELNVNALLLGDSALYLCASSLRDSVPSNQPQHFGDGTRLSIL.

This chain uses TRBV9 with TRBJ2-2; the D gene is possibly TRBD1 (5 bases). The CDR3 is 15 residues long. CDR1 is SGDLS, CDR2 YYNGEE, per germline. The V end lost 3 bases, the J end lost 2 bases, and 11 bases lay between the germline ends. The DNA for the CDR3 is TGTGCCAGCAGCGCCCGACAGCTTAACACCGGGGAGCTGTTTTTT. Its protein is CASSARQLNTGELFF.

This clone was counted only a few times. This chain links TRBV7-8 with TRBJ2-1; D is perhaps TRBD2 (6 bases). There are 14 residues in the CDR3. V lost 3 bases and J lost 8, with 14 bases in between. Per germline, CDR1 SGHVS and CDR2 FQNEAQ. The CDR3 coding sequence is TGTGCCAGCAGCTTCGGCGGAGGGCCGGATGAGCAGTTCTTC. The encoded protein is CASSFGGGPDEQFF.

A few counts support this clone. V and J are TRBV6-6 and TRBJ2-7; D gene uncertain. The V gene lost 5 bases and the J gene lost 2 bases, with 7 bases spanning the gap. The germline V gene encodes CDR1 MNHNY and CDR2 SVGAGI (reference sequence). This CDR3 is 12 amino acids long. CDR3: CASSVLPYEQYF. The CDR3 DNA sequence: TGTGCCAGCAGTGTTCTTCCCTACGAGCAGTACTTC.

The rearrangement joins TRBV28 to TRBJ2-7; 9 bases fit TRBD1. The CDR3 is made up of 15 amino acids. Germline loops: CDR1 MDHEN, CDR2 SYDVKM. V was pared by 6 bases and J by 6 bases, with 12 bases of the junction left unmatched. CDR3 sequence: CASRVGGTGTAEQYF. The CDR3 DNA reads TGTGCCAGCAGGGTAGGCGGGACAGGGACGGCCGAGCAGTACTTC.

V and J are TRBV18 and TRBJ2-5; 11 bases fit TRBD1. Germline V gives CDR1 KGHSH, CDR2 LQKENI. CDR3 size: 15 residues. Trimming at V came to 5 bases and at J to 5 bases, leaving 7 bases not matched to a gene. Written as DNA, the CDR3 is TGTGCCAGCTCAACAAGGACAGGGGGCGCCGAGACCCAGTACTTC. Translation gives CASSTRTGGAETQYF.

This clone was observed a few times. V is TRBV28 and J is TRBJ2-7; 11 bases are a match to TRBD2. Losses at the gene ends were 7 bases for V and 3 bases for J; bases not matched to a gene: 5. This CDR3 region has 14 residues. Germline values: CDR1 MDHEN, CDR2 SYDVKM. CDR3 protein: CASTLGTSGYEQYF. CDR3 nucleotide sequence: TGTGCCAGCACCCTTGGGACTAGCGGCTACGAGCAGTACTTC.

The chain combines TRBV13 with TRBJ2-5, with D tentatively TRBD1 (5 bases). The germline V gene encodes CDR1 PRHDT and CDR2 FYEKMQ (reference sequence). This CDR3 comprises 14 residues. Trimming took 5 bases from V and 5 from J, leaving 15 bases between them. This chain's CDR3 is CASSPRQGGETQYF. In DNA form, the CDR3 reads TGTGCCAGCAGCCCCCGGCAGGGTGGCGAGACCCAGTACTTC.

DNA for the CDR3: TGTGCCAGCAGTGAGCGGGTAGCGGGAGTGAAGGAGACCCAGTACTTC. Translated: CASSERVAGVKETQYF. The V and J genes are TRBV2 and TRBJ2-5; 9 bases match TRBD2. Germline V CDR1 and CDR2: SNHLY, FYNNEI. The CDR3 is 16 amino acids. With 3 bases clipped from V and 5 bases from J, the junction kept 10 bases outside the gene matches.